A single sample gave rise to the 12 T cell receptor beta chains below, sequenced in a study of T-cell reconstitution after alpha-beta-depleted transplantation in children. Unique molecular identifiers were incorporated when the TCRbeta library was constructed. TCRdb analysed the PCR reads with MiXCR anew, one entry per CDR3 protein. Of about 580,000 distinct CDR3 sequences in the sample, 20% to 25% are singletons; the top ten hold roughly 14%. The sample consisted of PBMCs, mostly from graft donor cells, taken 360 days after TCRalphabeta/CD19-depleted stem cell transplant. Receptors were obtained from a boy under two years old who had a stem cell transplant for acute myeloid leukemia, so the T cells may come from the graft donor.

This clonotype was seen a handful of times. This chain links TRBV20-1 with TRBJ2-1, with TRBD1 identical over 8 bases. The CDR3 has 14 residues. V lost 5 bases, J lost 2 bases, and 5 bases stayed unmatched. CDR1 and CDR2 (germline): DFQATT, SNEGSKA (reference sequence). The CDR3 nucleotides are TGCAGTGCTCCACAGGGGGGAACCTACAATGAGCAGTTCTTC. It codes for CSAPQGGTYNEQFF.

This chain links TRBV20-1 with TRBJ2-7, with D uncertain. This CDR3 contains 15 residues. Looked up from germline, CDR1 is DFQATT and CDR2 is SNEGSKA (reference sequence). V lost 3 bases to trimming and J lost 1 base, with 16 bases between them. CDR3 loop: CSARSLSRMSYEQYV. Here the CDR3 DNA reads TGCAGTGCTAGGAGTCTTAGCAGAATGTCCTACGAGCAGTACGTC.

V gene TRBV7-9 combines with J gene TRBJ2-7; no clear D gene. The CDR3 consists of 11 residues. The germline V and J ends were trimmed by 11 bases and 5 bases, with 13 bases remaining between them. From germline, CDR1 is SEHNR and CDR2 FQNEAQ (reference sequence). The CDR3 here is CASNRFDEQYF. The CDR3 coding sequence is TGTGCCTCCAACCGGTTTGACGAGCAGTACTTC.

This clonotype was recorded a few times. V gene TRBV20-1 combines with J gene TRBJ2-1; a weak D match, TRBD2 (6 bases). Trimming cost V 3 bases and J 1 base, with 13 bases left between them. Germline assignment: CDR1 DFQATT and CDR2 SNEGSKA (reference sequence). The CDR3 consists of 15 residues. The CDR3 sequence is CSARKDYRSYNEQFF. The CDR3 DNA reads TGCAGTGCTAGGAAGGACTACCGATCCTACAATGAGCAGTTCTTC.

Ten or more counts support this clonotype. V and J are TRBV4-3 and TRBJ2-2; D uncertain. The germline CDR1 and CDR2 sequences are LGHNA and YSLEER. The CDR3 has 14 amino acids. V dropped 2 bases and J dropped 1 base, with 5 bases sitting between them. DNA for the CDR3: TGCGCCAGCAGCCAACGCTTGAACACCGGGGAGCTGTTTTTT. Translating it yields CASSQRLNTGELFF.

This clonotype was observed a few times. The chain recombines TRBV29-1 with TRBJ1-4; D gene ambiguous. Trimming pared 6 bases from V and 3 bases from J, leaving 14 bases between. The CDR3 totals 14 residues. The germline CDR1 and CDR2 sequences are SQVTM and ANQGSEA. CDR3 bases: TGCAGCGTCCGCCCCGCTCTCCCTAATGAAAAACTGTTTTTT. Amino acid sequence: CSVRPALPNEKLFF.

This clonotype was seen only a few times. V gene TRBV10-3 combines with J gene TRBJ2-7, with D possibly being TRBD1 (6 bases). Germline V gene data show CDR1 as ENHRY and CDR2 as SYGVKD. The CDR3 sequence is 14 residues long. The V end lost 6 bases, the J end lost 4 bases, and 16 bases lay between the germline ends. The CDR3 loop is CAISVTGPQYEQYF. In nucleotides, the CDR3 is TGTGCCATCAGCGTTACAGGGCCCCAATACGAGCAGTACTTC.

The V call is TRBV12-3 or TRBV12-4, the J call TRBJ1-6; no reliable D call. This CDR3 has 14 residues. Deletions cut 1 base from V and 10 bases from J, with 11 bases between. The CDR3 here is CASSLGRERSPLHF. Here the CDR3 DNA reads TGTGCCAGCAGTTTAGGGAGGGAACGGTCACCCCTCCACTTT.

CDR3 sequence (DNA): TGCGCCAGCAGAGGTCTAGCGGGATACACAGATACGCAGTATTTT. It encodes CASRGLAGYTDTQYF. The chain recombines TRBV5-1 with TRBJ2-3; TRBD2 agrees at 9 bases. V gave up 5 bases and J gave up 2 bases; unmatched junction bases: 6. The CDR3 loop spans 15 amino acids. The germline V gene has CDR1 SGHRS and CDR2 YFSETQ.

This clonotype was seen at least ten times. This chain connects TRBV12-3 or TRBV12-4 to TRBJ2-7; 8 bases are a match to TRBD2. This CDR3 contains 17 residues. The ends lost 3 bases at V and 0 bases at J; junction bases unmatched: 10. CDR3 nucleotides: TGTGCCAGCAGTTTGGGTCGGGGGGGGTTTAGCTCCTACGAGCAGTACTTC. Translated: CASSLGRGGFSSYEQYF.

This clonotype was recorded many times. The chain couples TRBV7-2 to TRBJ2-7, with a possible D match to TRBD2 (5 bases). The CDR3 spans 16 residues. The V end was cut by 5 bases, the J end by 4 bases, with 21 bases between. CDR1 is SGHTA and CDR2 is FQGNSA in the germline V gene. This chain's CDR3 is CASSPHGRGVVYEQYF. CDR3 nucleotides: TGTGCCAGCAGCCCGCACGGTCGGGGAGTAGTGTACGAGCAGTACTTC.

The chain has TRBV15 and TRBJ2-7; possible D gene TRBD2, 6 bases. From germline, CDR1 is LNHNV and CDR2 YYDKDF (reference sequence). V was trimmed by 3 bases and J by 2 bases, leaving 11 bases between them. The CDR3 is 14 amino acids. CDR3 in DNA: TGTGCCACCAGCAGGCCGGGGGACGCCTACGAGCAGTACTTC. This translates into CATSRPGDAYEQYF.